What follows are 17 T cell receptor beta chains derived from one specimen sequenced in a study of beta chain features in type 1 diabetes. Sequenced material consisted of expressed TCRB transcripts (all of the isolated RNA was reverse transcribed). Repertoires were generated with immunoSEQ multiplex PCR, while TCRdb's copy carries only in-frame clones and drops some. The data show about half a million clones, about 30% seen once. Source material: naive CD4+ T cells from blood. The receptors derive from a man aged 18-30 years in good health.

In its sample, this clone was seen a few times. The chain combines TRBV5-4 with TRBJ2-1, with TRBD1 as a possible D gene (6 bases). Trimming stripped 5 bases from V and 0 bases from J, with 9 bases between. The CDR3 contains 14 residues. Per germline, CDR1 SGHNT and CDR2 YYREEE (reference sequence). The CDR3 coding sequence is TGTGCCAGCAGTCCGGACAGCTCCTACAATGAGCAGTTCTTC. Translating it yields CASSPDSSYNEQFF.

This clone was counted only a few times. Other DNA variants within this sample encode the same CDR3. The gene calls are TRBV7-2 and TRBJ2-5, with D uncertain. V was shortened by 5 bases and J by 5 bases, with 9 bases between the two germline ends. There are 12 residues in the CDR3. Germline V gene sequence: CDR1 SGHTA, CDR2 FQGNSA. CDR3 coding DNA: TGTGCCAGCAGCCCCGGGCGGGAGACCCAGTACTTC. Translation: CASSPGRETQYF.

V is TRBV9 and J is TRBJ1-5; no firm D call. Trimming took off 0 bases at V and 3 bases at J, with 7 bases between the two ends. Germline V gives CDR1 SGDLS, CDR2 YYNGEE. The CDR3 spans 14 residues. CDR3 protein: CASSVDAANQPQHF. In nucleotides, the CDR3 is TGTGCCAGCAGCGTAGATGCAGCCAATCAGCCCCAGCATTTT. Based on the CDR3 plus reference TRBV9 and TRBJ1-5, the full variable domain is DSGVTQTPKHLITATGQRVTLRCSPRSGDLSVYWYQQSLDQGLQFLIQYYNGEERAKGNILERFSAQQFPDLHSELNLSSLELGDSALYFCASSVDAANQPQHFGDGTRLSIL.

In this sample, this clone turned up a few times. The chain carries TRBV30 and TRBJ2-2, with D maybe TRBD2 (6 bases). Germline V CDR1 and CDR2: GTSNPN, SVGIG (reference sequence). V was clipped by 0 bases and J by 5 bases, with 16 bases between them. This CDR3 contains 16 residues. This CDR3 reads CAWSVRGDPSTGELFF. CDR3 in DNA: TGTGCCTGGAGTGTACGCGGGGACCCCAGTACCGGGGAGCTGTTTTTT.

This clone has a handful of counts. This chain joins TRBV7-9 and TRBJ2-2, with D unresolved. Trimming removed 5 bases at V and 7 bases at J, with 11 bases between. There are 13 residues in the CDR3. CDR1 is SEHNR and CDR2 is FQNEAQ in the germline V gene (reference sequence). CDR3 DNA sequence: TGTGCCAGCAGCCCTCGAGGCAGCGGGGAGCTGTTTTTT. Its translation is CASSPRGSGELFF.

As for this clone: At the DNA level, this CDR3 is encoded by other sequences in the same sample as well. The V call is TRBV30, the J call TRBJ1-5, with D tentatively TRBD1 (5 bases). The length of the CDR3 is 13 residues. Between the trimmed V and J ends, which lost 3 bases and 1 base, there was a span of 7 bases. The germline V gene encodes CDR1 GTSNPN and CDR2 SVGIG (reference sequence). CDR3 in amino acids: CAWSHRSNQPQHF. DNA of the CDR3: TGTGCCTGGAGCCACAGGAGCAATCAGCCCCAGCATTTT. Using reference TRBV30 and TRBJ1-5 for the parts outside the CDR3, the full variable domain is SQTIHQWPATLVQPVGSPLSLECTVEGTSNPNLYWYRQAAGRGLQLLFYSVGIGQISSEVPQNLSASRPQDRQFILSSKKLLLSDSGFYLCAWSHRSNQPQHFGDGTRLSIL.

The genes are TRBV2 and TRBJ2-3; 11 bases align to TRBD2. The CDR3 totals 15 residues. J gave up 4 bases and V 8 bases, and 8 bases lay outside the gene matches. Looked up from germline, CDR1 is SNHLY and CDR2 is FYNNEI. DNA for the CDR3: TGTGCCAGCGTACTACTAGCGGGAGAAGCAGATACGCAGTATTTT. Translating gives CASVLLAGEADTQYF.

The rearrangement joins TRBV30 to TRBJ2-1, with D possibly being TRBD2 (6 bases). The CDR3 covers 14 residues. The V gene lost 7 bases and the J gene lost 6 bases, with 19 bases spanning the gap. In germline, CDR1 is GTSNPN, CDR2 SVGIG (reference sequence). This CDR3 reads CASSIRRESNEQFF. In DNA, the CDR3 is TGTGCCTCCTCTATAAGACGGGAGAGCAATGAGCAGTTCTTC.

The chain employs TRBV5-1 and TRBJ2-3; 7 nucleotides match TRBD2. CDR1 and CDR2 (germline): SGHRS, YFSETQ. Unmatched junction bases numbered 8, after V lost 4 bases and J lost 3 bases. The CDR3 sequence is 15 residues long. CDR3 in DNA: TGCGCCAGCAGCCTCCCAAGGGGAGGGACAGATACGCAGTATTTT. It translates to CASSLPRGGTDTQYF.

The rearrangement uses TRBV11-2 and TRBJ2-7; no definite D call. This CDR3 spans 14 amino acids. Trimming pared 0 bases from V and 0 bases from J, leaving 6 bases between. Germline CDR1 is SGHAT and CDR2 is FQNNGV. The CDR3 DNA sequence: TGTGCCAGCAGCTTAGATTCTGCCTCCTACGAGCAGTACTTC. Translated: CASSLDSASYEQYF.

The chain links TRBV28 to TRBJ2-7; tentatively, D is TRBD1 or TRBD2 (5 bases each). The CDR3 spans 14 residues. Germline loops: CDR1 MDHEN, CDR2 SYDVKM. Trimming left V 8 bases short and J 3 bases short, with 17 bases between. This CDR3 reads CASRRKGSSYEQYF. The CDR3 DNA sequence: TGTGCCAGCCGGAGAAAGGGGAGTAGCTACGAGCAGTACTTC.

The CDR3 here is CASSVTSIRNIQYF. The CDR3 DNA is TGTGCCAGCAGCGTAACTAGTATCAGAAACATTCAGTACTTC. V gene TRBV9 combines with J gene TRBJ2-4, with a tentative D call TRBD2 (5 bases). Trimming removed 1 base at V and 6 bases at J, with 11 bases between. Germline assignment: CDR1 SGDLS and CDR2 YYNGEE. The CDR3 length is 14 residues.

This clone was detected only a few times. The rearrangement links TRBV27 to TRBJ2-1; D uncertain. Between the trimmed V and J ends, which lost 1 base and 2 bases, there was a span of 9 bases. CDR1 and CDR2 (germline): MNHEY, SMNVEV (reference sequence). This CDR3 contains 15 residues. This chain's CDR3 is CASSLLDGTYNEQFF. The CDR3 DNA reads as TGTGCCAGCAGTTTATTGGACGGAACCTACAATGAGCAGTTCTTC.

CDR3 sequence reads: CASSAWDRVTDTQYF. For the CDR3, the DNA is TGTGCCAGCAGCGCTTGGGACAGGGTGACAGATACGCAGTATTTT. This chain joins TRBV7-9 and TRBJ2-3, with 9 bases lining up with TRBD1. With 5 bases clipped from V and 3 bases from J, the junction kept 6 bases outside the gene matches. The germline gives CDR1 SEHNR, CDR2 FQNEAQ (reference sequence). The CDR3 length is 15 residues. The complete variable domain, with remaining parts taken from reference TRBV7-9 and TRBJ2-3, reads DTGVSQNPRHKITKRGQNVTFRCDPISEHNRLYWYRQTLGQGPEFLTYFQNEAQLEKSRLLSDRFSAERPKGSFSTLEIQRTEQGDSAMYLCASSAWDRVTDTQYFGPGTRLTVL.

The table lists this clone with a few counts. The rearrangement links TRBV9 to TRBJ2-5; TRBD1 aligns across 10 bases. CDR1 is SGDLS and CDR2 is YYNGEE in the germline V gene. This CDR3 contains 16 residues. Trimming removed 2 bases from V and 4 bases from J; junction bases left unmatched: 8. The CDR3 region has the DNA TGTGCCAGCAGCGTGACCGGGACAGGGGTTTTAGAGACCCAGTACTTC. It specifies CASSVTGTGVLETQYF.

This chain links TRBV30 with TRBJ2-6, with 12 bases fitting TRBD1. Germline CDR1 and CDR2: GTSNPN and SVGIG (reference sequence). The CDR3 covers 18 residues. The junction had 6 bases not matched to a gene; V was cut back by 1 base and J by 2 bases. The CDR3 spells CAWSAGTGGLAGANVLTF. CDR3 coding DNA: TGTGCCTGGAGTGCCGGGACAGGGGGCTTAGCTGGGGCCAACGTCCTGACTTTC.

This clone has a handful of counts. The chain employs TRBV4-2 and TRBJ2-3; a weak D match, TRBD2 (5 bases). There are 14 residues in the CDR3. Trimming took off 4 bases at V and 1 base at J, with 9 bases between the two ends. CDR1 and CDR2 from the germline V gene are LGHNA and YNFKEQ. CDR3 protein: CASSPKRRTDTQYF. The CDR3 nucleotides read TGTGCCAGCAGCCCAAAGCGGCGCACAGATACGCAGTATTTT.